This TCR beta chain was observed in a study of CD4 and CD8 cells across lung adenocarcinoma regions. The patients had localized lung adenocarcinoma, a non-small cell subtype. The CDR3 covers 13 residues. Trimming at V came to 5 bases and at J to 4 bases, leaving 3 bases not matched to a gene. Germline V gene sequence: CDR1 SGHTA, CDR2 FQGNSA. TCRdb reanalysed the PCR reads using MiXCR and keeps one entry per CDR3 protein. The table lists over 3,000 distinct CDR3 sequences, 64% of them singletons. This TCR was sampled from a female donor with lung adenocarcinoma. The CD4 and CD8 labels of this study may be unreliable. What was sequenced was CD8+ T cells from the margin of a lung tumor. The chain combines TRBV7-2 with TRBJ1-2, with TRBD1 matching 8 bases. CDR3 nucleotide sequence: TGTGCCAGCAGCCCGGACAGGGCCTATGGCTACACCTTC. It is translated as CASSPDRAYGYTF.